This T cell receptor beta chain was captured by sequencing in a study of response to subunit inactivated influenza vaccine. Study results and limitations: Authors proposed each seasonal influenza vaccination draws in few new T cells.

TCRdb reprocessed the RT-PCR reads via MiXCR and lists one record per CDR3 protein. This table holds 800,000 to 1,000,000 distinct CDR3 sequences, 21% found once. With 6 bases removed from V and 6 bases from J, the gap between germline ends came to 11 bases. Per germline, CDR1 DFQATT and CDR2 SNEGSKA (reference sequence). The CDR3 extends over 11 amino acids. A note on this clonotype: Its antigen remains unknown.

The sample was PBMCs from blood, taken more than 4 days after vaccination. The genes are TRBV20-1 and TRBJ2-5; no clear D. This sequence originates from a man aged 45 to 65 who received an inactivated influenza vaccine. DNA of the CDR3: TGCAGTGCCCCAAGGGCCCAGACCCAGTACTTC. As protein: CSAPRAQTQYF.